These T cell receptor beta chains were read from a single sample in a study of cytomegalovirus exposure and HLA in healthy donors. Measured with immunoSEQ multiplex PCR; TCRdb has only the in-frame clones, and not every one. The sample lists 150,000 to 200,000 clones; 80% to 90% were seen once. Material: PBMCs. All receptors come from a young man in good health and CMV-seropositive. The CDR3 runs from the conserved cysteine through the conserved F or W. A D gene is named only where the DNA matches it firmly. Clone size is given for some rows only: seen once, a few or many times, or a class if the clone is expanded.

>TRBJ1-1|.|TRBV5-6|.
CASSGEQANTEAFF
TGTGCCAGCAGCGGGGAGCAGGCGAACACTGAAGCTTTCTTT
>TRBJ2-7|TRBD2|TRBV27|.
CASSKLAGLAYEQYF
TGTGCCAGCAGTAAACTAGCGGGGCTCGCCTACGAGCAGTACTTC
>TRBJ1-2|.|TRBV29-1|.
CSVGEGNYGYTF
TGCAGCGTTGGGGAGGGGAACTATGGCTACACCTTC
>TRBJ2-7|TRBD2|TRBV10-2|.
CASSEGGRSYEQYF
TGCGCCAGCAGTGAAGGCGGGAGGTCCTACGAGCAGTACTTC
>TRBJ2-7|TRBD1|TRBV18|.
CASSPWTGELGEQYF
TGTGCCAGCTCACCATGGACAGGGGAATTGGGCGAGCAGTACTTC
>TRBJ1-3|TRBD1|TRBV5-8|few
CASSGAGTGPKTIYF
TGTGCCAGCAGCGGCGCCGGGACAGGGCCGAAGACCATATATTTT
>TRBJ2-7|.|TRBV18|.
CASSPYGSISSYEQYF
TGTGCCAGCTCACCATATGGGAGCATAAGCTCCTACGAGCAGTACTTC
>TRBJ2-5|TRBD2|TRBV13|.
CASSSGTKETQYF
TGTGCCAGCAGCTCGGGGACTAAAGAGACCCAGTACTTC
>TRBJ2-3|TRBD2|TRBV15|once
CATSRDRGAGGADTQYF
TGTGCCACCAGCAGAGATCGAGGGGCGGGGGGAGCAGATACGCAGTATTTT
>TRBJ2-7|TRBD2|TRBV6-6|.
CASRPISGGAYEQYF
TGTGCCAGCAGACCCATTAGCGGGGGGGCCTACGAGCAGTACTTC
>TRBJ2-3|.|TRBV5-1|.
CASSLAYQTDTQYF
TGCGCCAGCAGCTTGGCGTACCAGACAGATACGCAGTATTTT
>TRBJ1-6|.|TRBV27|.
CASKTVYSPLHF
TGTGCCAGCAAGACAGTCTATTCACCCCTCCACTTT
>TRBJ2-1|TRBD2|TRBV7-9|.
CASSLTGGPQNEQFF
TGTGCCAGCAGCTTGACGGGGGGGCCCCAGAACGAGCAGTTCTTC
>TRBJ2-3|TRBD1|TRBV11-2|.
CASALRTGVTDTQYF
TGTGCCAGCGCCCTTAGGACAGGGGTCACAGATACGCAGTATTTT
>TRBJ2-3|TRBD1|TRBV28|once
CASSPGQSTDTQYF
TGTGCCAGCAGTCCGGGACAGAGCACAGATACGCAGTATTTT
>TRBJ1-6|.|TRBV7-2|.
CASSLPFLNSPLHF
TGTGCCAGCAGCTTACCCTTCTTGAATTCACCCCTCCACTTT
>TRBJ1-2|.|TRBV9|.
CASGDGPTYGYTF
TGTGCCAGCGGTGATGGGCCAACCTATGGCTACACCTTC
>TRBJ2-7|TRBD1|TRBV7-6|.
CASSSGQGAGYEQYF
TGTGCCAGCAGCTCCGGACAGGGGGCGGGGTACGAGCAGTACTTC
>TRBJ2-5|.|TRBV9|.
CASSPFLETQYF
TGTGCCAGCAGCCCCTTCTTAGAGACCCAGTACTTC
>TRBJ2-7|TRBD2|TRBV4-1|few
CASSQLAGTSGAYEQYF
TGCGCCAGCAGCCAATTAGCCGGGACTAGCGGGGCGTACGAGCAGTACTTC
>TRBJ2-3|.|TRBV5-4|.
CASSQLVVGDTQYF
TGTGCCAGCAGCCAACTAGTTGTGGGCGATACGCAGTATTTT
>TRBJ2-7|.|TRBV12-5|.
CASGLVAGPTYEQYF
TGTGCTAGTGGTTTGGTTGCGGGGCCGACCTACGAGCAGTACTTC
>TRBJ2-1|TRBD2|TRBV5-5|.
CASSSSVGLAGGPEFF
TGTGCCAGCAGCTCATCAGTTGGACTAGCGGGGGGGCCTGAGTTCTTC
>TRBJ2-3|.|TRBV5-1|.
CASSPFADTQYF
TGCGCCAGCAGTCCTTTTGCAGATACGCAGTATTTT
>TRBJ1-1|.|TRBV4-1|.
CASSQGPDMSTEAFF
TGCGCCAGCAGCCAGGGGCCGGATATGAGCACTGAAGCTTTCTTT
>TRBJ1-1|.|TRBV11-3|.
CASSGEGVRGVGIEAFF
TGTGCCAGCAGCGGAGAAGGCGTCAGGGGCGTAGGAATCGAAGCTTTCTTT
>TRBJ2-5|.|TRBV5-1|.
CASSLARQGETQYF
TGCGCCAGCAGCTTGGCCAGGCAAGGAGAGACCCAGTACTTC
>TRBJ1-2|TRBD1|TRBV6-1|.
CASSGTGFPQDYGYTF
TGTGCCAGCAGTGGGACAGGGTTCCCTCAGGACTATGGCTACACCTTC
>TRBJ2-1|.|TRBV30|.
CAWSYYGANEQFF
TGTGCCTGGAGTTATTATGGAGCCAATGAGCAGTTCTTC
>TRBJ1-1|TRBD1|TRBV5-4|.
CASSPGQGSTEAFF
TGTGCCAGCAGCCCGGGACAGGGAAGCACTGAAGCTTTCTTT
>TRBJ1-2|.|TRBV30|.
CAWSVIRNYGYTF
TGTGCCTGGAGTGTAATCCGTAACTATGGCTACACCTTC
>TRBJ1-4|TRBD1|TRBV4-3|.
CASSQQSHRGGEKLFF
TGCGCCAGCAGCCAACAAAGCCACAGGGGAGGTGAAAAACTGTTTTTT
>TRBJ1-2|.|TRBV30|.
CACDRSPSSYTF
TGTGCCTGTGACAGGTCCCCGTCAAGCTACACCTTC
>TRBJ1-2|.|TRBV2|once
CASSGQTGSYGYTF
TGTGCCAGCAGTGGTCAGACAGGCAGCTATGGCTACACCTTC
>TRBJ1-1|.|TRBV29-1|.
CSGVQGGRTEAFF
TGCAGCGGAGTACAGGGAGGGAGGACTGAAGCTTTCTTT
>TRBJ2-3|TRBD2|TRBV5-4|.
CASRRAGGSDTQYF
TGTGCCAGCAGAAGAGCGGGGGGATCAGATACGCAGTATTTT
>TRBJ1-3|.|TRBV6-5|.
CASSYSTGSGNTIYF
TGTGCCAGCAGTTACTCCACAGGCTCTGGAAACACCATATATTTT
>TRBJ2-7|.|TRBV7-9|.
CASSLGVLYEQYF
TGTGCCAGCAGCTTAGGAGTTCTGTACGAGCAGTACTTC
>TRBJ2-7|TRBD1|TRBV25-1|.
CASRRPGQATYEQYF
TGTGCCAGCAGGAGACCGGGACAGGCAACCTACGAGCAGTACTTC
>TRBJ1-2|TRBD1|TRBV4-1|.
CASSQGGQGVDGYTF
TGCGCCAGCAGCCAAGGGGGGCAGGGGGTAGATGGCTACACCTTC
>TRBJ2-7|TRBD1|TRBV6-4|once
CASKPGQAGDGAFYEQYF
TGTGCCAGCAAACCGGGACAGGCAGGGGATGGGGCCTTCTACGAGCAGTACTTC
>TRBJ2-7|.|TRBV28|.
CASSELSYEQYF
TGTGCCAGCAGTGAACTTTCCTACGAGCAGTACTTC
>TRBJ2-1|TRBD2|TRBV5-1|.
CASREPSGGPDEQFF
TGCGCCAGCAGGGAACCTAGCGGGGGGCCCGATGAGCAGTTCTTC